This T cell receptor beta chain derives from a study of OX40 agonist ivuxolimab in advanced cancers. Study details: The patients received agonistic anti-OX40 (CD134) antibody ivuxolimab. Among those treated, three patients had partial responses, one with hepatocellular carcinoma and two with cutaneous melanoma.

V lost 2 bases and J lost 0, with 8 bases in between. This CDR3 contains 15 residues. The germline CDR1 and CDR2 sequences are MDHEN and SYDVKM. Data came from immunoSEQ multiplex PCR; TCRdb stores just in-frame clones and leaves some out. The sample has tens of thousands of clones, about 73% seen once. This sequence joins TRBV28 and TRBJ1-5, with a tentative D call TRBD1 (6 bases). The receptor's source is an adult with an advanced solid tumor such as melanoma, head and neck, liver or kidney cancer. This specimen consisted of CD4+ or CD8+ T cells sorted from blood, obtained in a trial of the OX40 agonist ivuxolimab. Here the CDR3 DNA reads TGTGCCAGCAGTTTACAGGGGTTTAGCAATCAGCCCCAGCATTTT. It encodes CASSLQGFSNQPQHF.